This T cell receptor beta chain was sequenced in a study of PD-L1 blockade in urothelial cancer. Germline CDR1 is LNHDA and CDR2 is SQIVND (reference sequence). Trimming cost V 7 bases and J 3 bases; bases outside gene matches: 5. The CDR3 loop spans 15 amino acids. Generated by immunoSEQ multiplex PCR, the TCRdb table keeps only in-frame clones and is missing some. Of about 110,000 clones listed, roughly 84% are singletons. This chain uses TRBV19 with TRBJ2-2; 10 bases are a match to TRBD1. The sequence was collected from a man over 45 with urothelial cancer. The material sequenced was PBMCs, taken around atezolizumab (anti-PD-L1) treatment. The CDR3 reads CASIRDRGHTGELFF. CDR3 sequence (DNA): TGTGCCAGTATCCGGGACAGGGGACACACCGGGGAGCTGTTTTTT. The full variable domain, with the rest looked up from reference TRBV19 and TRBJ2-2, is DGGITQSPKYLFRKEGQNVTLSCEQNLNHDAMYWYRQDPGQGLRLIYYSQIVNDFQKGDIAEGYSVSREKKESFPLTVTSAQKNPTAFYLCASIRDRGHTGELFFGEGSRLTVL.